Sequencing of this T cell receptor beta chain was carried out in a study of blood T cell repertoires in COVID-19. Study-wide context: T cells, B-cell-depleted T cells, or PBMCs provided the cDNA or gDNA that served as material.

The CDR3 runs 14 residues. V lost 4 bases, J lost 5 bases, and 6 bases stayed unmatched. Germline V gives CDR1 SGHDT, CDR2 YYEEEE. Authors' methods: Quantification of nucleated cells was approximated via reference gene primer amplification. Here immunoSEQ multiplex PCR was the method, and the copy in TCRdb shows in-frame clones only, minus some. D and trimming come from the DNA, and the V and J calls and clone size come from that table. Of about 340,000 clones listed, more than 90% are singletons. Allocation to cohorts depended on clinical history reported by the participants. Recovered participants had two consecutive negative NP/OP PCR tests, healthcare professional clearance, or symptom resolution.

The clonotype comes from a woman in her 30s who had recovered from COVID-19. The V and J genes are TRBV5-6 and TRBJ1-5, with TRBD1 matching 7 bases. The sequenced sample was PBMCs or T cells enriched from blood (not recorded which). CDR3 DNA: TGTGCCAGCAGCCGGTCACAGGGGTATCAGCCCCAGCATTTT. It translates to CASSRSQGYQPQHF.